These 23 T cell receptor beta chains were sequenced from one sample in a study of T cells in Graves' hyperthyroidism and ophthalmopathy. TCR beta CDR3 sequences were amplified from RNA transcripts. A first-round RT-PCR of the TCR CDR3 used the HTBI primer set. One entry per CDR3 protein, called by TCRdb with MiXCR from the multiplex PCR reads. The sample lists 500,000 to 650,000 distinct CDR3 sequences, about 14% occurring once. The sequencing input was blood. Every receptor here comes from a middle-aged woman with Graves' hyperthyroidism.

This clonotype was picked up many times. The genes are TRBV28 and TRBJ1-1, with D possibly TRBD1 on 5 matching bases. The CDR3 contains 12 residues. The V and J ends lost 4 bases and 13 bases respectively, with 16 bases between them. Germline CDR1 is MDHEN and CDR2 is SYDVKM. CDR3 bases: TGTGCCAGCAGTTCGCCGACTCGACAGAATTTCTTT. Translation: CASSSPTRQNFF.

This chain joins TRBV9 and TRBJ2-3, with 9 bases matching TRBD1. Germline V gene sequence: CDR1 SGDLS, CDR2 YYNGEE. The CDR3 totals 15 residues. V was clipped by 3 bases and J by 0 bases; unmatched bases: 2. CDR3 sequence reads: CASSGQGVSTDTQYF. CDR3 DNA: TGTGCCAGCAGCGGACAGGGGGTTAGCACAGATACGCAGTATTTT.

This clonotype was recorded many times. The gene calls are TRBV13 and TRBJ2-3; 12 bases fit TRBD2. The CDR3 length is 16 residues. V shed 4 bases and J 6 bases; nucleotides not matched to a gene: 8. Germline V gene data show CDR1 as PRHDT and CDR2 as FYEKMQ (reference sequence). CDR3 nucleotides: TGTGCCAGCAGCTCAAGGACTAGCGGGATAGGGGATACGCAGTATTTT. Translated: CASSSRTSGIGDTQYF.

At least ten counts were recorded for this clonotype. The V gene is TRBV27, the J gene TRBJ2-3; the match to TRBD2 covers 7 bases. The germline V gene has CDR1 MNHEY and CDR2 SMNVEV (reference sequence). V shed 5 bases, J shed 0 bases, and the junction held 8 bases outside the gene matches. This CDR3 is 16 amino acids long. The CDR3 nucleotides are TGTGCCAGCAGTGATCTAGCGGCCGGGAGCACAGATACGCAGTATTTT. This translates into CASSDLAAGSTDTQYF.

This clonotype was seen only a few times. The rearrangement joins TRBV7-8 to TRBJ2-1; 10 bases map to TRBD2. This CDR3 contains 14 residues. After removal of 5 bases from V and 4 bases from J, the junction contained 2 bases not matched to a gene. The germline CDR1 and CDR2 sequences are SGHVS and FQNEAQ. The CDR3 loop reads CASSMGLAYNEQFF. The CDR3 nucleotides read TGTGCCAGCAGCATGGGACTAGCGTACAATGAGCAGTTCTTC.

This clonotype was picked up one time. This may stem from a read error, because a much larger clone lies one nucleotide away. The chain is built from TRBV27 and TRBJ2-7, with 13 bases identical to TRBD2. The V and J ends lost 5 bases and 7 bases, in that order; junction bases with no gene match: 8. The CDR3 is made up of 15 amino acids. Germline V lookup: CDR1 MNHEY, CDR2 SMNVEV (reference sequence). This chain's CDR3 is CASSGLAGVWNEQYF. DNA of the CDR3: TGTGCCAGCAGTGGACTAGCGGGAGTTTGGAATGAGCAGTACTTC.

This clonotype was counted many times. V gene TRBV4-1 combines with J gene TRBJ1-1, with D possibly TRBD1 on 5 matching bases. The CDR3 has 13 amino acids. Germline V gene lookup returns CDR1 MGHRA and CDR2 YSYEKL. Trimming stripped 6 bases from V and 4 bases from J, with 12 bases between. DNA of the CDR3: TGCGCCAGCAGTCAGGGACTCGGCACTGAAGCTTTCTTT. Translated, it gives CASSQGLGTEAFF.

This clonotype was observed a single time. This chain joins TRBV5-1 and TRBJ2-5; D is perhaps TRBD1 (5 bases). Germline lookup yields CDR1 SGHRS and CDR2 YFSETQ. CDR3 length equals 14 residues. Trimming pared 0 bases from V and 3 bases from J, leaving 9 bases between. The DNA for the CDR3 is TGCGCCAGCAGCTTGGGGGGCGAAGAAGAGACCCAGTACTTC. Translating it yields CASSLGGEEETQYF.

This clonotype has ten or more counts. The chain employs TRBV7-2 and TRBJ2-7; 7 positions agree with TRBD2. The length of the CDR3 is 14 residues. Germline assignment: CDR1 SGHTA and CDR2 FQGNSA. V shed 6 bases and J 4 bases; nucleotides not matched to a gene: 9. The CDR3 spells CASRPREATYEQYF. The DNA for the CDR3 is TGTGCCAGCAGACCCCGGGAGGCGACTTACGAGCAGTACTTC.

This clonotype was seen many times. The J gene is TRBJ2-1, the V gene TRBV3-1, with 10 bases fitting TRBD2. The V segment lost 2 bases and the J segment 4 bases; nucleotides outside the gene matches: 5. This CDR3 is 16 amino acids long. Germline V gives CDR1 LGHDT, CDR2 YNNKEL (reference sequence). CDR3 protein: CASSQRLAGAYNEQFF. The CDR3 DNA follows: TGTGCCAGCAGCCAACGCCTAGCGGGAGCGTACAATGAGCAGTTCTTC.

The chain couples TRBV7-9 to TRBJ2-7, with 7 bases matching TRBD1. Per germline, CDR1 SEHNR and CDR2 FQNEAQ (reference sequence). The CDR3 is 15 amino acids. The V gene end was trimmed by 5 bases and the J gene end by 3 bases; junction bases not matched to a gene: 10. The CDR3 nucleotides are TGTGCCAGCAGCCCGCGACCACAGGGGAGCTACGAGCAGTACTTC. This gives the protein CASSPRPQGSYEQYF.

This clonotype turned up a few times. A read error is possible here, since a much larger clone lies one base away. The rearrangement uses TRBV2 and TRBJ2-7; TRBD1 or TRBD2 may be the D gene (6 bases each). The germline V gene has CDR1 SNHLY and CDR2 FYNNEI. This CDR3 spans 14 amino acids. As DNA, the CDR3 is TGTGCCAACAGTGGAGGGGGGATCTCCTACGAGCAGTACTTC. Protein sequence: CANSGGGISYEQYF.

This clonotype was recorded many times. The rearrangement links TRBV30 to TRBJ1-1; TRBD1 matches at 7 bases. CDR1 GTSNPN and CDR2 SVGIG come from the germline V gene (reference sequence). This CDR3 has 15 amino acids. Germline trimming cut 3 bases from V and 1 base from J; bases unmatched to any gene: 8. The CDR3 sequence: CAWRGNRGRNTEAFF. The CDR3 nucleotides read TGTGCCTGGAGAGGGAACAGGGGACGGAACACTGAAGCTTTCTTT.

This clonotype was observed a few times. The chain joins TRBV7-9 to TRBJ1-6, with 8 nucleotides matching TRBD1. This CDR3 region has 15 residues. Germline CDR1 reads SEHNR; CDR2 reads FQNEAQ (reference sequence). V was clipped by 5 bases and J by 10 bases; unmatched bases: 10. This CDR3 is CASSAQGALSSPLHF. The DNA for the CDR3 is TGTGCCAGCAGCGCTCAGGGGGCCCTAAGCTCACCCCTCCACTTT.

This clonotype occurred many times. The chain joins TRBV24-1 to TRBJ2-1; unclear D gene. The CDR3 consists of 13 residues. Trimming took off 6 bases at V and 3 bases at J, with 8 bases between the two ends. From germline, CDR1 is KGHDR and CDR2 SFDVKD. DNA of the CDR3: TGTGCCACCAGTCAGTTGGGCTACAATGAGCAGTTCTTC. It encodes CATSQLGYNEQFF.

At least ten counts were recorded for this clonotype. This chain links TRBV27 with TRBJ2-7; possible D gene TRBD2, 6 bases. CDR1 is MNHEY and CDR2 is SMNVEV in the germline V gene (reference sequence). The length of the CDR3 is 14 residues. The V and J ends lost 3 bases and 3 bases respectively, with 12 bases between them. CDR3 residues: CASSFGGTVYEQYF. In nucleotides, the CDR3 is TGTGCCAGCAGTTTCGGGGGAACGGTCTACGAGCAGTACTTC.

This rearrangement joins TRBV6-1 to TRBJ1-1, with 7 nucleotides matching TRBD1. There are 17 residues in the CDR3. Trimming at V came to 7 bases and at J to 2 bases, leaving 16 bases not matched to a gene. Germline-derived CDR1 and CDR2 are MNHNS and SASEGT. The chain's CDR3 is CASNHRGQRSENTEAFF. The CDR3 region has the DNA TGTGCCAGCAACCACCGGGGACAGAGATCAGAAAACACTGAAGCTTTCTTT.

This clonotype was observed many times. The J gene is TRBJ2-5, the V gene TRBV15, with 11 bases matching TRBD1. The germline V gene has CDR1 LNHNV and CDR2 YYDKDF (reference sequence). V lost 1 base and J lost 5; bases outside the gene matches: 3. This CDR3 contains 15 residues. CDR3: CATSRGDRGFETQYF. CDR3 DNA sequence: TGTGCCACCAGCAGAGGGGACAGGGGGTTCGAGACCCAGTACTTC.

This chain links TRBV13 with TRBJ1-2; 9 positions match TRBD1. This CDR3 spans 15 amino acids. V shed 5 bases, J shed 4 bases, and the junction held 8 bases outside the gene matches. Germline values: CDR1 PRHDT, CDR2 FYEKMQ (reference sequence). The DNA for the CDR3 is TGTGCCAGCAGCCACCGGGGGACAGGGAGCTATGGCTACACCTTC. Its protein product is CASSHRGTGSYGYTF.

In its sample, this clonotype was seen many times. V gene TRBV20-1 combines with J gene TRBJ2-3, with D tentatively TRBD2 (5 bases). Germline loops: CDR1 DFQATT, CDR2 SNEGSKA (reference sequence). This CDR3 has 15 residues. Trimming removed 0 bases from V and 0 bases from J, with 10 bases in between. In nucleotides, the CDR3 is TGCAGTGCTAGAGAGTCGAGCGGTAGCACAGATACGCAGTATTTT. This encodes CSARESSGSTDTQYF.

The chain combines TRBV20-1 with TRBJ2-3; the match to TRBD2 covers 13 bases. CDR1 and CDR2 (germline): DFQATT, SNEGSKA (reference sequence). Losses at the gene ends were 6 bases for V and 6 bases for J; bases not matched to a gene: 6. The CDR3 extends over 14 amino acids. In DNA form, the CDR3 reads TGCAGTGCGTGGACTAGCGGGAGAATCGATACGCAGTATTTT. It specifies CSAWTSGRIDTQYF.

This clonotype was picked up many times. V is TRBV28 and J is TRBJ1-2; D is uncertain. The CDR3 spans 13 residues. From germline, CDR1 is MDHEN and CDR2 SYDVKM. The V end lost 6 bases, the J end lost 1 base, and 9 bases lay between the germline ends. In nucleotides, the CDR3 is TGTGCCAGCAGCCCTATCTATAACTATGGCTACACCTTC. This encodes CASSPIYNYGYTF.

In its sample, this clonotype was seen a few times. CDR3 region: CAIGAGGGETQYF. CDR3 in DNA: TGTGCCATAGGAGCGGGAGGGGGAGAGACCCAGTACTTC. The V and J genes are TRBV10-3 and TRBJ2-5; 10 bases fit TRBD2. The length of the CDR3 is 13 residues. The germline CDR1 and CDR2 sequences are ENHRY and SYGVKD. After removal of 9 bases from V and 4 bases from J, the junction contained 5 bases not matched to a gene.